This T cell receptor beta chain came from a study of blood T cell repertoires in COVID-19. Original handling: Amplified reference gene primers provided the basis for estimating nucleated cell counts. Measured with immunoSEQ multiplex PCR; TCRdb has only the in-frame clones, and not every one. V and J calls and clone size come straight from that table; D and trimming were deduced from the DNA. The table lists some 150,000 clones, 84% of them singletons. This clone has only one observation. The V segment lost 1 base and the J segment 4 bases; nucleotides outside the gene matches: 7. The CDR3 covers 17 residues. CDR1 is SEHNR and CDR2 is FQNEAQ in the germline V gene (reference sequence).

This chain joins TRBV7-9 and TRBJ1-4; 9 nucleotides match TRBD1. Sequenced input: PBMCs or T cells enriched from blood (not recorded which). This clonotype originated in a woman aged 50 to 65 who had been exposed to COVID-19. As DNA, the CDR3 is TGTGCCAGCAGCTTAGACACCACAGGGGGCGTTAATGAAAAACTGTTTTTT. It is translated as CASSLDTTGGVNEKLFF.